This TCR beta chain was recovered during a study of blood T cell repertoires in COVID-19. Study at large: PBMCs, B-cell-depleted T cells, or T cells provided the cDNA or gDNA that made up the material.

The CDR3 runs 15 residues. The germline gives CDR1 SGHTA, CDR2 FQGTGA. The J segment lost 2 bases and the V segment lost 6 bases, leaving 7 bases of the junction unmatched. While infection was still active, Seattle patients were enrolled and then followed longitudinally. How the authors handled the data: It was from reference gene primer amplification that nucleated cell counts were estimated. Only in-frame clones appear in the TCRdb table, and some are missing; sequencing was by immunoSEQ multiplex PCR. V and J calls plus clone size are reproduced from that table; the DNA served to infer D and trimming. The sample has roughly 300,000 clones; approximately 90% are singletons.

This clonotype originated in a woman aged 30 to 39 with COVID-19, enrolled during active disease. The chain recombines TRBV7-3 with TRBJ2-3; 8 positions match TRBD2. What was sequenced was peripheral blood. The CDR3 is CASSTRLATTDTQYF. The CDR3 region has the DNA TGTGCCAGCAGTACCAGACTAGCGACCACAGATACGCAGTATTTT.